These 27 T cell receptor beta chains were sequenced from one sample in a study of beta chain features in type 1 diabetes. Whole-study results and caveats: Among patients with Type 1 diabetes, TCRB CDR3s were moderately but significantly shorter in every one of the four CD4+ subsets.

Every bit of the isolated RNA underwent reverse transcription, so sequencing read expressed TCRB transcripts. Repertoires were generated with immunoSEQ multiplex PCR, while TCRdb's copy carries only in-frame clones and drops some. The data show some 190,000 clones, with 7% to 9% seen just once and roughly 0.5% held by the top ten. Their antigen targets remain unknown. Material for sequencing was central memory CD4+ T cells from blood. Receptors were obtained from a young man with type 1 diabetes.

This clone was recorded a few times. The genes are TRBV30 and TRBJ2-5, with TRBD1 matching over 7 bases. After removal of 7 bases from V and 5 bases from J, the junction contained 10 bases not matched to a gene. Germline CDR1 GTSNPN, CDR2 SVGIG (reference sequence). This CDR3 is 13 amino acids long. The CDR3 region has the DNA TGTGCCTCCGACAGGGAGTCTACGGAGACCCAGTACTTC. Residues: CASDRESTETQYF.

This clone was observed a single time. This chain links TRBV5-1 with TRBJ1-6; 10 bases align to TRBD1. Germline V gene lookup returns CDR1 SGHRS and CDR2 YFSETQ. This CDR3 is built from 16 residues. The trim removed 0 bases at V and 10 bases at J, leaving 7 bases unmatched. The CDR3 DNA is TGCGCCAGCAGCTTGGCGGGGACAGGGGCGGGATCACCCCTCCACTTT. Translating gives CASSLAGTGAGSPLHF. Full variable domain (missing parts from reference TRBV5-1 and TRBJ1-6): KAGVTQTPRYLIKTRGQQVTLSCSPISGHRSVSWYQQTPGQGLQFLFEYFSETQRNKGNFPGRFSGRQFSNSRSEMNVSTLELGDSALYLCASSLAGTGAGSPLHFGNGTRLTVT.

This clone was seen only a few times. V and J are TRBV4-3 and TRBJ1-6; a weak D match, TRBD1 (6 bases). Trimming stripped 0 bases from V and 13 bases from J, with 13 bases between. CDR1 LGHNA and CDR2 YSLEER come from the germline V gene. The CDR3 totals 14 residues. CDR3 residues: CASSQEQGGGPLHF. CDR3 DNA: TGCGCCAGCAGCCAAGAACAGGGAGGGGGTCCCCTCCACTTT.

The chain combines TRBV7-9 with TRBJ1-2, with 7 bases matching TRBD1. The CDR3 consists of 15 residues. Germline CDR1 reads SEHNR; CDR2 reads FQNEAQ (reference sequence). The trim removed 5 bases at V and 4 bases at J, leaving 10 bases unmatched. The CDR3, as DNA: TGTGCCAGCAGCCCTCAACCGACAGGGATCTATGGCTACACCTTC. This encodes CASSPQPTGIYGYTF.

This clone was detected only a few times. The chain employs TRBV9 and TRBJ1-1, with D possibly being TRBD1 (5 bases). Deletions cut 5 bases from V and 1 base from J, with 15 bases between. Germline CDR1 and CDR2: SGDLS and YYNGEE. The CDR3 has 15 amino acids. The CDR3 nucleotides read TGTGCCAGCAGTCCGCAGGGTTTAGGGAACACTGAAGCTTTCTTT. The encoded protein is CASSPQGLGNTEAFF.

As for this clone: Germline and junction disagree at one end, which may indicate a read error. The genes are TRBV20-1 and TRBJ2-7; maybe TRBD1 (6 bases). Per germline, CDR1 DFQATT and CDR2 SNEGSKA (reference sequence). CDR3 length: 8 residues. CDR3: CSAKDRDF. CDR3 in DNA: TGCAGTGCTAAGGACAGAGACTTC.

The chain uses TRBV5-1 and TRBJ2-5, with a weak D call TRBD2 (5 bases). Judging by the DNA end, TRBJ2-7 fits better; the J call may be wrong. CDR3 length: 14 residues. Per the germline V gene, CDR1 is SGHRS and CDR2 is YFSETQ. The CDR3 protein is CASSLSTSGYEQYF. For the CDR3, the DNA is TGCGCCAGCAGCTTGAGTACTAGTGGCTACGAGCAGTACTTC.

Only a few counts were recorded for this clone. The V and J genes are TRBV10-3 and TRBJ2-7, with 8 bases fitting TRBD1. The CDR3 runs 13 residues. Trimming cost V 6 bases and J 3 bases; bases outside gene matches: 4. Germline V gene data show CDR1 as ENHRY and CDR2 as SYGVKD. CDR3 residues: CAIRTTGVYEQYF. CDR3 nucleotides: TGTGCCATCAGAACGACAGGGGTCTACGAGCAGTACTTC.

The J gene is TRBJ2-1, the V gene TRBV4-2, with D possibly TRBD1 on 7 matching bases. CDR3 size: 12 residues. V lost 10 bases to trimming and J lost 7 bases, with 14 bases between them. CDR1 LGHNA and CDR2 YNFKEQ come from the germline V gene. In DNA, the CDR3 is TGTGCCACCCAGACAGGGAGGAATGAGCAGTTCTTC. This encodes CATQTGRNEQFF.

The CDR3 region has the DNA TGCGCCAGCAGCCACGATTGGGCCCGCGAGCAGTACTTC. Its protein is CASSHDWAREQYF. This chain connects TRBV4-3 to TRBJ2-7; no definite D call. With 3 bases removed from V and 6 bases from J, the gap between germline ends came to 12 bases. CDR3 length: 13 amino acids. CDR1 is LGHNA, CDR2 YSLEER, per germline.

Only a few counts were recorded for this clone. This chain links TRBV5-6 with TRBJ2-3; the D gene is possibly TRBD2 (7 bases). This CDR3 contains 16 residues. Trimming cost V 3 bases and J 1 base, with 15 bases left between them. The germline CDR1 and CDR2 sequences are SGHDT and YYEEEE. DNA for the CDR3: TGTGCCAGCAGCTGGGGGGGCTCGGGGCGCACAGATACGCAGTATTTT. It yields the protein CASSWGGSGRTDTQYF. The variable domain in full, completed from reference TRBV5-6 and TRBJ2-3, reads DAGVTQSPTHLIKTRGQQVTLRCSPKSGHDTVSWYQQALGQGPQFIFQYYEEEERQRGNFPDRFSGHQFPNYSSELNVNALLLGDSALYLCASSWGGSGRTDTQYFGPGTRLTVL.

This clone occurred a few times. The rearrangement joins TRBV19 to TRBJ2-5; 8 bases line up with TRBD2. Germline assignment: CDR1 LNHDA and CDR2 SQIVND (reference sequence). J was trimmed by 5 bases and V by 0 bases; bases with no gene match: 8. The CDR3 runs to 16 residues. The CDR3 nucleotides are TGTGCCAGTAGTATAGATCGGCGGGAGGATACGGAGACCCAGTACTTC. Amino acids: CASSIDRREDTETQYF.

This chain joins TRBV14 and TRBJ2-3; D remains ambiguous. The CDR3 is made up of 15 amino acids. V dropped 1 base and J dropped 3 bases, with 11 bases sitting between them. CDR1 and CDR2 (germline): SGHDN, FVKESK. CDR3 sequence (DNA): TGTGCCAGCAGCCAAGGGGTCCAGAGGACAGATACGCAGTATTTT. Translated: CASSQGVQRTDTQYF.

This chain uses TRBV2 with TRBJ2-2; tentatively, D is TRBD2 (6 bases). CDR1 is SNHLY and CDR2 is FYNNEI in the germline V gene. Trimming took off 11 bases at V and 5 bases at J, with 24 bases between the two ends. This CDR3 is 16 amino acids long. In DNA form, the CDR3 reads TGTGCCCGTCAGAGAGGGATTAGCGGAGATACCGGGGAGCTGTTTTTT. This gives the protein CARQRGISGDTGELFF.

The table lists this clone with a few counts. This chain joins TRBV30 and TRBJ2-5; 7 bases align to TRBD1. This CDR3 has 13 residues. V lost 3 bases and J lost 9; bases outside the gene matches: 10. CDR1 GTSNPN and CDR2 SVGIG come from the germline V gene (reference sequence). The CDR3 DNA is TGTGCCTGGAGGGAAGGGGGCTCCAGGGCCCAGTACTTC. It encodes CAWREGGSRAQYF. Full variable domain (remainder filled in from reference TRBV30 and TRBJ2-5): SQTIHQWPATLVQPVGSPLSLECTVEGTSNPNLYWYRQAAGRGLQLLFYSVGIGQISSEVPQNLSASRPQDRQFILSSKKLLLSDSGFYLCAWREGGSRAQYFGPGTRLLVL.

V is TRBV30 and J is TRBJ2-7; 8 positions agree with TRBD1. The CDR3 sequence is 15 residues long. Germline CDR1 reads GTSNPN; CDR2 reads SVGIG (reference sequence). Losses at the gene ends were 0 bases for V and 1 base for J; bases not matched to a gene: 5. The CDR3 DNA reads TGTGCCTGGAGTGTAATAACAGGGGGATCCTACGAGCAGTACTTC. Protein: CAWSVITGGSYEQYF.

The table lists this clone with many counts. The rearrangement joins TRBV15 to TRBJ2-1; 8 positions match TRBD2. V lost 2 bases, J lost 5 bases, and 5 bases stayed unmatched. The CDR3 sequence is 15 residues long. Germline assignment: CDR1 LNHNV and CDR2 YYDKDF (reference sequence). The CDR3 DNA sequence: TGTGCCACCAGCAGATCTGGACTAGCCGACAATGAGCAGTTCTTC. It codes for CATSRSGLADNEQFF.

The chain recombines TRBV15 with TRBJ2-2; a weak D match, TRBD1 (5 bases). With 0 bases removed from V and 2 bases from J, the gap between germline ends came to 16 bases. CDR1 LNHNV and CDR2 YYDKDF come from the germline V gene (reference sequence). The CDR3 consists of 18 residues. The CDR3 reads CATSRDPQTAFNTGELFF. The CDR3 nucleotides are TGTGCCACCAGCAGAGATCCTCAGACAGCTTTCAACACCGGGGAGCTGTTTTTT.

The gene calls are TRBV5-1 and TRBJ2-5, with 11 bases that match TRBD1. Germline CDR1 SGHRS, CDR2 YFSETQ. V was pared by 4 bases and J by 4 bases, with 9 bases of the junction left unmatched. This CDR3 has 16 amino acids. In DNA form, the CDR3 reads TGCGCCAGCAGCCCGGGACAGGGGGTGGGCGGAGAGACCCAGTACTTC. Encoded protein: CASSPGQGVGGETQYF.

This clone was seen only a few times. The chain recombines TRBV7-9 with TRBJ2-1; the match to TRBD1 covers 9 bases. Losses at the gene ends were 5 bases for V and 5 bases for J; bases not matched to a gene: 7. This CDR3 is 15 amino acids long. Looked up from germline, CDR1 is SEHNR and CDR2 is FQNEAQ (reference sequence). CDR3 sequence (DNA): TGTGCCAGCAGCACCCCGGGACAGGGTAACAATGAGCAGTTCTTC. Translation: CASSTPGQGNNEQFF.

The rearrangement uses TRBV7-9 and TRBJ2-3, with 12 bases identical to TRBD2. V lost 5 bases and J lost 1; bases outside the gene matches: 4. Germline V gene lookup returns CDR1 SEHNR and CDR2 FQNEAQ (reference sequence). CDR3 length equals 16 residues. The CDR3: CASSPGTSGRTDTQYF. Here the CDR3 DNA reads TGTGCCAGCAGCCCTGGGACTAGCGGGCGCACAGATACGCAGTATTTT. Together with reference TRBV7-9 and TRBJ2-3, the CDR3 gives the full variable domain: DTGVSQNPRHKITKRGQNVTFRCDPISEHNRLYWYRQTLGQGPEFLTYFQNEAQLEKSRLLSDRFSAERPKGSFSTLEIQRTEQGDSAMYLCASSPGTSGRTDTQYFGPGTRLTVL.

In its sample, this clone was seen a few times. Written as DNA, the CDR3 is TGTGCCAGCAGCCCCTACCGAGAATCAGATACGCAGTATTTT. This gives the protein CASSPYRESDTQYF. The J gene is TRBJ2-3, the V gene TRBV7-9; D call uncertain. The CDR3 has 14 amino acids. V gave up 5 bases and J gave up 4 bases, with 13 bases separating them. In germline, CDR1 is SEHNR, CDR2 FQNEAQ (reference sequence).

This clone was counted between two and nine times. The chain recombines TRBV7-9 with TRBJ2-7, with a tentative D call TRBD1 (5 bases). Trimming removed 5 bases from V and 0 bases from J, with 11 bases in between. The CDR3 extends over 14 amino acids. Germline V gives CDR1 SEHNR, CDR2 FQNEAQ (reference sequence). DNA for the CDR3: TGTGCCAGCAGCCCCCAGGGCGGCTCCTACGAGCAGTACTTC. Protein product: CASSPQGGSYEQYF.

This clone was seen a few times. This rearrangement joins TRBV7-9 to TRBJ2-1, with 10 bases matching TRBD2. With V trimmed by 4 bases and J by 3 bases, 3 bases remained unmatched. Germline V gives CDR1 SEHNR, CDR2 FQNEAQ (reference sequence). The CDR3 sequence is 15 residues long. The CDR3 protein is CASSSSGGGYNEQFF. The CDR3 region has the DNA TGTGCCAGCAGCTCGAGCGGGGGGGGCTACAATGAGCAGTTCTTC. The whole variable domain, filled in from reference TRBV7-9 and TRBJ2-1, reads DTGVSQNPRHKITKRGQNVTFRCDPISEHNRLYWYRQTLGQGPEFLTYFQNEAQLEKSRLLSDRFSAERPKGSFSTLEIQRTEQGDSAMYLCASSSSGGGYNEQFFGPGTRLTVL.

V and J are TRBV30 and TRBJ2-5; maybe TRBD1 (6 bases). Deletions cut 5 bases from V and 2 bases from J, with 9 bases between. The CDR3 is 12 amino acids. The germline V gene has CDR1 GTSNPN and CDR2 SVGIG (reference sequence). The CDR3 reads CAWQRGQETQYF. The CDR3 DNA follows: TGTGCCTGGCAAAGGGGGCAAGAGACCCAGTACTTC.

In this sample, this clone turned up a few times. The CDR3 sequence is CASSQDLRGASIEQFF. CDR3 bases: TGCGCCAGCAGCCAAGATCTCCGGGGGGCCTCGATTGAGCAGTTCTTC. The chain is built from TRBV4-1 and TRBJ2-1, with TRBD2 as a possible D gene (7 bases). Trimming removed 0 bases from V and 9 bases from J, with 18 bases in between. CDR1 is MGHRA and CDR2 is YSYEKL in the germline V gene. This CDR3 is 16 amino acids long.

This clone has a handful of counts. CDR3 protein: CASSSPDRPPIAYGYTF. For the CDR3, the DNA is TGTGCCAGCAGCTCCCCGGACAGGCCACCTATCGCCTATGGCTACACCTTC. This rearrangement joins TRBV7-7 to TRBJ1-2; 7 nucleotides match TRBD1. Germline CDR1 and CDR2: SSHAT and FNYEAQ (reference sequence). CDR3 size: 17 residues. J was trimmed by 4 bases and V by 4 bases; bases with no gene match: 15.